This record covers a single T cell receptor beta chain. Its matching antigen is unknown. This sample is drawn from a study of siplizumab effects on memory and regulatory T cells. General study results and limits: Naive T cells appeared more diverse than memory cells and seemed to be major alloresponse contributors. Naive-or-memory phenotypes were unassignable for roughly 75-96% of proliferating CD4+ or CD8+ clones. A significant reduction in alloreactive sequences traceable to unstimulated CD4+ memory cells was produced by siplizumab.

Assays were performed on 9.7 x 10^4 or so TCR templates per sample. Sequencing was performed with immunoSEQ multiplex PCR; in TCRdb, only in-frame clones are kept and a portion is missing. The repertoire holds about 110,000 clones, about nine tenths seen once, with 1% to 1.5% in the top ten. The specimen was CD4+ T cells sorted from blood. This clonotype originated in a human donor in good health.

The CDR3 bases are TGCGCCAGCAGCTTGGAAGGGTCGGCTGGAAACACCATATATTTT. Encoded protein: CASSLEGSAGNTIYF. The chain couples TRBV5-1 to TRBJ1-3; D gene unclear. In germline, CDR1 is SGHRS, CDR2 YFSETQ. The CDR3 runs 15 residues. Between the trimmed V and J ends, which lost 0 bases and 2 bases, there was a span of 9 bases.